A single sample is the source of the 5 T cell receptor beta chains below, sequenced in a study of identical twins. Each CDR3 protein is one row after TCRdb ran MiXCR on the 5' RACE reads. This sample has hundreds of thousands of distinct CDR3 sequences; around 6.1% occur once, and the top ten carry 1.5% to 2%. Sequenced: naive T cells sorted from blood. Every receptor here comes from a man aged 18 to 29 in good health.

The rearrangement links TRBV19 to TRBJ1-6; possible D gene TRBD1, 5 bases. This CDR3 contains 13 residues. The V end was cut by 4 bases, the J end by 10 bases, with 11 bases between. Germline V gene data show CDR1 as LNHDA and CDR2 as SQIVND (reference sequence). This CDR3 is CASSNGGGSPLHF. The CDR3 DNA follows: TGTGCCAGTAGTAACGGGGGAGGCTCACCCCTCCACTTT.

The J gene is TRBJ2-3, the V gene TRBV24-1; 9 bases line up with TRBD1. The V segment lost 2 bases and the J segment 9 bases; nucleotides outside the gene matches: 5. CDR1 is KGHDR, CDR2 SFDVKD, per germline. The CDR3 has 14 residues. The chain's CDR3 is CATSDSLTGGTQYF. CDR3 in DNA: TGTGCCACCAGTGATTCCCTGACAGGGGGGACGCAGTATTTT.

This clonotype was seen repeatedly, ten times or more. The V call is TRBV10-3, the J call TRBJ2-3, with D perhaps TRBD2 (6 bases). CDR3 length: 13 residues. Germline V gives CDR1 ENHRY, CDR2 SYGVKD. V was trimmed by 10 bases and J by 4 bases, leaving 15 bases between them. The CDR3 sequence: CATAGREADTQYF. For the CDR3, the DNA is TGTGCCACCGCGGGCAGGGAGGCAGATACGCAGTATTTT.

This clonotype was counted ten times or more. The chain carries TRBV6-2 or TRBV6-3 and TRBJ2-5; 11 bases line up with TRBD2. Germline lookup yields CDR1 MNHEY and CDR2 SVGEGT. The CDR3 has 16 amino acids. V trimming: 6 bases; J trimming: 1 base; junction bases outside the gene matches: 7. CDR3 bases: TGTGCCAGCAGCCAGGGACTAGCGGTAGGCCAAGAGACCCAGTACTTC. This codes for CASSQGLAVGQETQYF.

In its sample, this clonotype was seen many times. The rearrangement uses TRBV4-3 and TRBJ2-3; D might be TRBD1 (5 bases). Trimming removed 3 bases at V and 4 bases at J, with 8 bases between. The CDR3 is 13 amino acids. CDR1 and CDR2 from the germline V gene are LGHNA and YSLEER. The CDR3 DNA reads TGCGCCAGCAGCCAGGCACAGGCAGATACGCAGTATTTT. Translating it yields CASSQAQADTQYF.